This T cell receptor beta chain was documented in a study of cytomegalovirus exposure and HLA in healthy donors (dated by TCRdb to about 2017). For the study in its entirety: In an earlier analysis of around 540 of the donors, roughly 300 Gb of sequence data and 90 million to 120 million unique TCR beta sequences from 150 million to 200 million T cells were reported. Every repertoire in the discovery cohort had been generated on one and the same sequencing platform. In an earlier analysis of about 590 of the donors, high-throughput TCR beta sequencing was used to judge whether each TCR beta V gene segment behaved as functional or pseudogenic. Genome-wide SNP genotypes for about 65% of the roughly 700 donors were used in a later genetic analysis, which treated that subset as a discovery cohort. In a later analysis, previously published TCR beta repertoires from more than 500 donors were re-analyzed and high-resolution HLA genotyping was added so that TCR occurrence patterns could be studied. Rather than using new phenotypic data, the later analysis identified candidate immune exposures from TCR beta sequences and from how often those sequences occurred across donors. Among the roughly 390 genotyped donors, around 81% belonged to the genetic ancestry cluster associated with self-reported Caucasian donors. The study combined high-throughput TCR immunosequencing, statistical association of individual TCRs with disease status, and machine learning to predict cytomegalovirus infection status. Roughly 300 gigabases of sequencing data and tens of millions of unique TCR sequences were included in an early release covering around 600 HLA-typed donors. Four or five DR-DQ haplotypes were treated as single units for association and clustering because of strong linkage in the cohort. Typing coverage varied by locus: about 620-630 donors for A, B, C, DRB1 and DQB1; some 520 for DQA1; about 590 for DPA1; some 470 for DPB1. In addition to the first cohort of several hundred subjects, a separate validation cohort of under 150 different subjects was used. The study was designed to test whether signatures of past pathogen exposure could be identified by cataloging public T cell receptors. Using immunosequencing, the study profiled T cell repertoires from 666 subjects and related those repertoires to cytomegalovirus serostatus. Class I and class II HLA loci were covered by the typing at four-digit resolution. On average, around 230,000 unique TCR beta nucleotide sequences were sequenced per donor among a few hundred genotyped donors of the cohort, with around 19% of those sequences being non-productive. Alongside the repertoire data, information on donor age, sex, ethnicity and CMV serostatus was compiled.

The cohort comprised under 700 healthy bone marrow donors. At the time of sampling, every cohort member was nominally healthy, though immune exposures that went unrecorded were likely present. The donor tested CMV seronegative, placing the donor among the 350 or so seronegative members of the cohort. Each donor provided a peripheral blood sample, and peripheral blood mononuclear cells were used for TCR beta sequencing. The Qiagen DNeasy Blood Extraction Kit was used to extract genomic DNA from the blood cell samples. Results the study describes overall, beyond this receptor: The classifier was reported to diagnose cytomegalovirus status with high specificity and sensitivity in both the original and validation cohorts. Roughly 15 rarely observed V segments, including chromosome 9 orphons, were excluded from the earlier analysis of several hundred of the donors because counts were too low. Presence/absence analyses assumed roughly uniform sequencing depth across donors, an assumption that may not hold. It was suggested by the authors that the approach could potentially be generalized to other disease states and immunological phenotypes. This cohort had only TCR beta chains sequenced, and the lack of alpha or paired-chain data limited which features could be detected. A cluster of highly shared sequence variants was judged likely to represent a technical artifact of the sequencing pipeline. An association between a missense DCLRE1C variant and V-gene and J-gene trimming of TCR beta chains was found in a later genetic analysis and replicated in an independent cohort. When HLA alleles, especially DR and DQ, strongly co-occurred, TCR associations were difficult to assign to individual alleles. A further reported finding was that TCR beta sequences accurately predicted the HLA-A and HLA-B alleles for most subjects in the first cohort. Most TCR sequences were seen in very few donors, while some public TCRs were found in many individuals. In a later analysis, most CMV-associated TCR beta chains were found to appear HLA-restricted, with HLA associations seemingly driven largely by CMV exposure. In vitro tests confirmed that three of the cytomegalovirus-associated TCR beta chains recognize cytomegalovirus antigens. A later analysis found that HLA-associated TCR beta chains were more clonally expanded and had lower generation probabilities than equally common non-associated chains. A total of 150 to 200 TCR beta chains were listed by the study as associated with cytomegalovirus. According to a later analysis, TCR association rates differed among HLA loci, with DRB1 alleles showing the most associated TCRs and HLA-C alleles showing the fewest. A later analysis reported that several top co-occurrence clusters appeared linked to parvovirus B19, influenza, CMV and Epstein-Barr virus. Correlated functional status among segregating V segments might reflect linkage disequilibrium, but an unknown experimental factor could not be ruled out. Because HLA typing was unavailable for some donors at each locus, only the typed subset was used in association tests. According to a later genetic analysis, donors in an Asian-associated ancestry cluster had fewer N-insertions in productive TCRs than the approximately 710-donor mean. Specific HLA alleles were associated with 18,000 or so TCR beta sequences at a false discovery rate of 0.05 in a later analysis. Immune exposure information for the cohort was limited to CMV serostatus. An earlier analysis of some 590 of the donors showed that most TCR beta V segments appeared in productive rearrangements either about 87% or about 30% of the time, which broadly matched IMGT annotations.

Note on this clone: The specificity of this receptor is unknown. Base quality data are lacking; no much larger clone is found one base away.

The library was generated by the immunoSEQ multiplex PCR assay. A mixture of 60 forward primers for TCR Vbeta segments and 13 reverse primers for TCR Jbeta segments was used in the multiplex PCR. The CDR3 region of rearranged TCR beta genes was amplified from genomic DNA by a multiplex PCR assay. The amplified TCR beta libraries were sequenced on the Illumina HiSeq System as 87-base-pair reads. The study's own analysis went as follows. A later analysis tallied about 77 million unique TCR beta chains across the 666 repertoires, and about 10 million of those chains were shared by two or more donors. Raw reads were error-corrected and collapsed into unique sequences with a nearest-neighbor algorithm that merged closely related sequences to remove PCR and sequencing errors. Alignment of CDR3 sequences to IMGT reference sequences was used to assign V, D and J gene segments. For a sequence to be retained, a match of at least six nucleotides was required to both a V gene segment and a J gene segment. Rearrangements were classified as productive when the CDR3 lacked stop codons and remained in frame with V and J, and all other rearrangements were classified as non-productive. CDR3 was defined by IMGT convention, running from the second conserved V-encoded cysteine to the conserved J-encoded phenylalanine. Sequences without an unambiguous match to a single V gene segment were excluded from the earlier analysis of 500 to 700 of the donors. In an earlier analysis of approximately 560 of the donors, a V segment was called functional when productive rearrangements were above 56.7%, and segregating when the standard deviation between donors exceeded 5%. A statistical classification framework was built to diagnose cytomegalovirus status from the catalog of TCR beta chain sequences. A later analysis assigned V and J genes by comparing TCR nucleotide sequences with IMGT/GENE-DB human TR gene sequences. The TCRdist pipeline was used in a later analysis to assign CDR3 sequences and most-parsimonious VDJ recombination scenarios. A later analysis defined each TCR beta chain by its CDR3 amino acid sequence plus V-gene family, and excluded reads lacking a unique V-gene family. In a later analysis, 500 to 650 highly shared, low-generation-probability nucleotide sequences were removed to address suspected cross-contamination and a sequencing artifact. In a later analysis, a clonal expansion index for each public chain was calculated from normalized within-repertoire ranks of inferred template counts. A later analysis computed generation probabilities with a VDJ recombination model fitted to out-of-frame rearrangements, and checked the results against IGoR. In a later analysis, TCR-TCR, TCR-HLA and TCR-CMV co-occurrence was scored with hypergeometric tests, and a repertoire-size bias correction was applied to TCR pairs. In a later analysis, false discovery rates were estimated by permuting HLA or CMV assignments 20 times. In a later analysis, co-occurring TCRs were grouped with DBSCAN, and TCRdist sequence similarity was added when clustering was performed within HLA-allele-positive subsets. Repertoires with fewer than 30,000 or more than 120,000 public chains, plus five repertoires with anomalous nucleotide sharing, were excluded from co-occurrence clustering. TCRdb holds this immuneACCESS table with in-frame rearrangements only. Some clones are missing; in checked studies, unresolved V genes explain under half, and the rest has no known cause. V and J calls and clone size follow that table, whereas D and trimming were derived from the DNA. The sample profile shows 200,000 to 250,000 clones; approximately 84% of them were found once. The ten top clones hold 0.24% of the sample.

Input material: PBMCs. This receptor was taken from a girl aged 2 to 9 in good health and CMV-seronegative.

CDR3 sequence: CARGRAGMNTEAFF. The sequence in DNA is TGTGCCCGAGGACGGGCGGGGATGAACACTGAAGCTTTCTTT. The V and J segments used are TRBV30 and TRBJ1-1, with the D gene call left open. The CDR3 goes from the cysteine to the phenylalanine over 14 residues. Only the CDR3 region is kept as DNA, spanning 42 bases read in frame from base 1. The germline V gene (reference sequence) specifies GTSNPN as CDR1 and SVGIG as CDR2. Trimming at the junction amounts to 8 bases on V and 0 bases on J, and the germline ends lie 16 bases apart. Full variable domain (CDR3 extended with the reference TRBV30 and TRBJ1-1 proteins): SQTIHQWPATLVQPVGSPLSLECTVEGTSNPNLYWYRQAAGRGLQLLFYSVGIGQISSEVPQNLSASRPQDRQFILSSKKLLLSDSGFYLCARGRAGMNTEAFFGQGTRLTVV.